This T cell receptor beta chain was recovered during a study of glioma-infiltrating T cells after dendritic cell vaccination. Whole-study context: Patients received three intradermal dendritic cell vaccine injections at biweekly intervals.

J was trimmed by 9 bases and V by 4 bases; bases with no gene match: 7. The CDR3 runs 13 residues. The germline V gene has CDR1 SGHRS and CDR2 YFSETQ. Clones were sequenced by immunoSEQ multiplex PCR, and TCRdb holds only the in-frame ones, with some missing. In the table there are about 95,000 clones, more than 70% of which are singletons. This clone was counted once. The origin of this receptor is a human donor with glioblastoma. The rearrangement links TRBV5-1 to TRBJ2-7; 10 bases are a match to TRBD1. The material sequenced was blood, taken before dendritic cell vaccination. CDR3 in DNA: TGCGCCAGCAGCGCCTCGGGACAGGGGCCGCAGTACTTC. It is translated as CASSASGQGPQYF. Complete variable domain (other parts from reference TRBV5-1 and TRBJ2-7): KAGVTQTPRYLIKTRGQQVTLSCSPISGHRSVSWYQQTPGQGLQFLFEYFSETQRNKGNFPGRFSGRQFSNSRSEMNVSTLELGDSALYLCASSASGQGPQYFGPGTRLTVT.